The clone carrying this T cell receptor (beta chain) showed up just a few times. Its antigen is still unknown. Viral peptide pool expansion of antigen-specific CD4+ T cells preceded sequencing in the ViraFEST assay. Cultured cells yielded isolated CD4+ T cells after approximately nine days. Each vaccine recipient was nucleocapsid antibody negative and had no prior SARS-CoV-2 infection. Each well held about 2 million PBMC cultured with roughly 10 ug/ml peptides and 9.5 to 10 IU/ml IL-2. Cells had half their medium changed to IL-2 medium on days 3 and 7. The sample comes from a study of vaccination effects on CD4 cells after COVID-19. Notes on the study in general: Researchers reported few convalescent patients and no early post-infection timepoints in the study.

Libraries were prepared by immunoSEQ multiplex PCR; TCRdb keeps only in-frame clonotypes and omits some of them. The table records around 63,000 clones, around 75% of them present only once. CDR1 is SGHRS, CDR2 YFSETQ, per germline. The CDR3 sequence is 12 residues long. Trimming left V 6 bases short and J 4 bases short, with 8 bases between. The material sequenced was CD4+ T cells from PBMCs cultured with HCoV-OC43 spike peptides, taken before COVID-19 vaccination. Subset in this sample: HCoV-OC43 spike overlapping peptide pool stimulation. The chain is built from TRBV5-1 and TRBJ1-3; the D is unclear. The receptor was derived from a human donor who received a COVID-19 vaccine. The CDR3 region is CASNPTGNTIYF. The CDR3 region has the DNA TGCGCCAGCAACCCGACAGGAAACACCATATATTTT.